A single sample gave rise to the 26 T cell receptor beta chains below, sequenced in a study of shared clonotypes between healthy human individuals. Naive CD8 cells lacked CD45RO and underwent positive selection for CCR7, leaving out terminally differentiated effector memory CD45RA+ cells. This table comes from immunoSEQ multiplex PCR, and its TCRdb copy is limited to in-frame clones, with some not included. The sample yields roughly 550,000 clones, about 95% seen once. The sequencing sample was made of naive CD8+ T cells sorted from blood. All receptors come from a woman aged 25 to 45 in good health.

The chain carries TRBV27 and TRBJ2-7; TRBD1 aligns across 9 bases. V shed 3 bases, J shed 5 bases, and the junction held 5 bases outside the gene matches. This CDR3 contains 14 residues. The germline gives CDR1 MNHEY, CDR2 SMNVEV (reference sequence). The CDR3 loop reads CASSFTGGLNEQYF. The CDR3 DNA reads as TGTGCCAGCAGTTTTACAGGGGGCCTGAACGAGCAGTACTTC.

The V and J genes are TRBV28 and TRBJ1-5; 9 bases line up with TRBD1. Germline CDR1 MDHEN, CDR2 SYDVKM. The CDR3 length is 15 residues. V shed 2 bases and J 5 bases; nucleotides not matched to a gene: 4. CDR3 sequence reads: CASSLTGGMDQPQHF. In DNA form, the CDR3 reads TGTGCCAGCAGTTTAACAGGGGGCATGGATCAGCCCCAGCATTTT.

The chain employs TRBV4-1 and TRBJ2-1, with 9 positions matching TRBD1. The CDR3 loop spans 15 amino acids. The germline gives CDR1 MGHRA, CDR2 YSYEKL. After removal of 3 bases from V and 4 bases from J, the junction contained 4 bases not matched to a gene. The CDR3 region has the DNA TGCGCCAGCAGCCAGACGGGACAGGGTTACAATGAGCAGTTCTTC. The encoded protein is CASSQTGQGYNEQFF.

The chain employs TRBV28 and TRBJ2-1; 11 bases line up with TRBD2. Trimming removed 3 bases from V and 7 bases from J; junction bases left unmatched: 5. The CDR3 contains 15 residues. Germline CDR1 MDHEN, CDR2 SYDVKM. CDR3 in amino acids: CASSLVAGGWNEQFF. The CDR3 nucleotides read TGTGCCAGCAGTTTGGTAGCGGGAGGGTGGAATGAGCAGTTCTTC.

V gene TRBV6-6 combines with J gene TRBJ2-7, with D unresolved. The V gene lost 0 bases and the J gene lost 0 bases, with 6 bases spanning the gap. This CDR3 is 14 amino acids long. The V gene's germline CDR1 is MNHNY and CDR2 SVGAGI (reference sequence). The CDR3 DNA is TGTGCCAGCAGTTACTCCACCCTCTCCTACGAGCAGTACTTC. This gives the protein CASSYSTLSYEQYF.

The CDR3 DNA reads as TGTGCCAGCAGTGCCCCCGGGGGGTTGAACACCGGGGAGCTGTTTTTT. As protein: CASSAPGGLNTGELFF. The V gene is TRBV9, the J gene TRBJ2-2, with 7 bases lining up with TRBD2. Germline values: CDR1 SGDLS, CDR2 YYNGEE. With V trimmed by 5 bases and J by 1 base, 8 bases remained unmatched. The CDR3 sequence is 16 residues long.

In this sample, this clone turned up a few times. At the DNA level, this CDR3 is encoded by other sequences in the same sample as well. CDR3 protein: CASSLVSYEQYF. The CDR3 DNA is TGTGCCAGCAGCTTAGTTTCCTACGAGCAGTACTTC. The chain joins TRBV7-9 to TRBJ2-7; D not certain. Germline lookup yields CDR1 SEHNR and CDR2 FQNEAQ (reference sequence). The CDR3 is 12 amino acids. V was shortened by 1 base and J by 1 base, with 2 bases between the two germline ends.

The chain employs TRBV11-2 and TRBJ2-1, with TRBD2 matching 8 bases. CDR1 is SGHAT, CDR2 FQNNGV, per germline. V lost 5 bases and J lost 4; bases outside the gene matches: 10. There are 16 residues in the CDR3. Here the CDR3 reads CASSPGAAGAYNEQFF. Written as DNA, the CDR3 is TGTGCCAGCAGCCCCGGAGCAGCGGGAGCGTACAATGAGCAGTTCTTC.

The CDR3 DNA reads TGTGCCAGCAGACAGGGAGGGCAGCCCCAGCATTTT. Residues: CASRQGGQPQHF. This chain connects TRBV6-1 to TRBJ1-5; possibly TRBD1 for D (6 bases). Trimming removed 6 bases from V and 7 bases from J, with 10 bases in between. This CDR3 region has 12 residues. Germline V gene sequence: CDR1 MNHNS, CDR2 SASEGT.

The chain joins TRBV28 to TRBJ2-1, with 12 bases identical to TRBD2. J gave up 4 bases and V 5 bases, and 6 bases lay outside the gene matches. Germline CDR1 and CDR2: MDHEN and SYDVKM. The CDR3 spans 16 residues. This CDR3 reads CASSPPGTSGYNEQFF. CDR3 bases: TGTGCCAGCAGTCCCCCCGGGACTAGCGGGTACAATGAGCAGTTCTTC.

The chain uses TRBV4-1 and TRBJ1-1; D uncertain. The CDR3 consists of 13 residues. The V end lost 1 base, the J end lost 10 bases, and 13 bases lay between the germline ends. Germline lookup yields CDR1 MGHRA and CDR2 YSYEKL. CDR3 protein: CASSQGAGGLAFF. DNA of the CDR3: TGCGCCAGCAGCCAAGGGGCGGGAGGGTTAGCTTTCTTT.

The V and J genes are TRBV10-3 and TRBJ2-2; D could derive from TRBD1 or TRBD2 (5 bases each). CDR1 is ENHRY, CDR2 SYGVKD, per germline. This CDR3 region has 14 residues. V was pared by 11 bases and J by 4 bases, with 17 bases between. CDR3 amino acids: CAVRGDSGTGELFF. The CDR3 DNA reads as TGTGCCGTTCGAGGGGATTCGGGCACCGGGGAGCTGTTTTTT.

This chain connects TRBV2 to TRBJ1-3, with 7 nucleotides matching TRBD1. V lost 2 bases to trimming and J lost 3 bases; unmatched junction nucleotides: 13. Per germline, CDR1 SNHLY and CDR2 FYNNEI. This CDR3 spans 18 amino acids. CDR3 nucleotides: TGTGCCAGCAGTGAACCTGAAGGGAACAGGGGTTATGGAAACACCATATATTTT. Protein sequence: CASSEPEGNRGYGNTIYF.

The rearrangement uses TRBV11-2 and TRBJ2-1; 11 bases line up with TRBD2. Trimming removed 4 bases from V and 6 bases from J; junction bases left unmatched: 5. The CDR3 loop spans 15 amino acids. Per the germline V gene, CDR1 is SGHAT and CDR2 is FQNNGV. CDR3 loop: CASSSLAGVVNEQFF. CDR3 nucleotide sequence: TGTGCCAGCAGCTCACTAGCGGGAGTGGTCAATGAGCAGTTCTTC.

The genes are TRBV19 and TRBJ2-7; D is possibly TRBD1 or TRBD2 (5 bases each). The V end lost 4 bases, the J end lost 1 base, and 11 bases lay between the germline ends. Germline V CDR1 and CDR2: LNHDA, SQIVND (reference sequence). The CDR3 runs 14 residues. CDR3 nucleotide sequence: TGTGCCAGTAGTAGTTGGGGGTCTTCCTACGAGCAGTACTTC. Protein product: CASSSWGSSYEQYF.

Comment on this clone: The junction departs from germline at one end; a sequencing error may be responsible. The chain links TRBV7-6 to TRBJ2-7; perhaps TRBD1 as D (6 bases). This CDR3 spans 16 amino acids. Germline V gene data show CDR1 as SGHVS and CDR2 as FNYEAQ. The CDR3 protein is CASSLGGDSSTYEQYF. The CDR3 DNA reads as TGTGCCAGCAGTTTAGGGGGTGACAGTTCCACTTACGAGCAGTACTTC.

The V gene is TRBV4-1, the J gene TRBJ2-7; TRBD2 matches at 8 bases. Germline V lookup: CDR1 MGHRA, CDR2 YSYEKL. V lost 0 bases and J lost 3; bases outside the gene matches: 4. This CDR3 region has 15 residues. The CDR3 DNA is TGCGCCAGCAGCCAAGATCCTAGCGGGTACTACGAGCAGTACTTC. Its translation is CASSQDPSGYYEQYF.

On this clone itself: An end of the junction differs from the germline gene, which may be a read error. The chain links TRBV5-1 to TRBJ1-1; D gene uncertain. CDR1 is SGHRS and CDR2 is YFSETQ in the germline V gene. The CDR3 is 13 amino acids. The CDR3 region is CASNLLAQTEAFF. The DNA of the CDR3 is TGCGCCAGCAACTTGCTTGCCCAAACTGAAGCTTTCTTT.

With respect to this clone: The same CDR3 can be traced to other DNA sequences in this sample. The chain joins TRBV29-1 to TRBJ2-1; no reliable D call. CDR3 length equals 12 residues. Germline CDR1 is SQVTM and CDR2 is ANQGSEA. V was shortened by 1 base and J by 5 bases, with 6 bases between the two germline ends. The CDR3 DNA is TGCAGCGTTGAAGTATTTGACAATGAGCAGTTCTTC. Its translation: CSVEVFDNEQFF.

This clone appeared once. The rearrangement joins TRBV28 to TRBJ2-1, with 13 positions matching TRBD2. V was clipped by 5 bases and J by 2 bases; unmatched bases: 6. Germline V CDR1 and CDR2: MDHEN, SYDVKM. This CDR3 region has 17 residues. For the CDR3, the DNA is TGTGCCAGCAGTAGCGGACTAGCGGGAGTCGCCTACAATGAGCAGTTCTTC. Its protein is CASSSGLAGVAYNEQFF.

This sequence joins TRBV14 and TRBJ2-5; D remains ambiguous. The CDR3 covers 15 residues. The germline gives CDR1 SGHDN, CDR2 FVKESK. V shed 4 bases and J shed 5 bases, with 17 bases lying between them. DNA for the CDR3: TGTGCCAGCAGCCCTAGGGCATGGGCCCCTGAGACCCAGTACTTC. Its protein product is CASSPRAWAPETQYF.

The chain has TRBV5-5 and TRBJ2-1, with TRBD2 matching over 13 bases. Losses at the gene ends were 4 bases for V and 8 bases for J; bases not matched to a gene: 15. Germline CDR1 SGHKS, CDR2 YYEKEE (reference sequence). The CDR3 consists of 18 residues. The CDR3 region has the DNA TGTGCCAGCAGCCAAACTGACGGACTAGCGGGAGACGGCTATGAGCAGTTCTTC. Translating it yields CASSQTDGLAGDGYEQFF.

The gene calls are TRBV19 and TRBJ2-2; TRBD2 aligns across 10 bases. V lost 0 bases and J lost 5; bases outside the gene matches: 6. This CDR3 comprises 17 residues. The germline gives CDR1 LNHDA, CDR2 SQIVND (reference sequence). The CDR3 here is CASSIDGTSGITGELFF. The CDR3 DNA sequence: TGTGCCAGTAGTATAGATGGCACTAGCGGGATAACCGGGGAGCTGTTTTTT.

V gene TRBV28 combines with J gene TRBJ1-4; D gene unclear. Trimming cost V 6 bases and J 1 base, with 12 bases left between them. Per the germline V gene, CDR1 is MDHEN and CDR2 is SYDVKM. The length of the CDR3 is 15 residues. The CDR3 is CASSPYRGTNEKLFF. CDR3 nucleotides: TGTGCCAGCAGCCCTTATCGAGGAACTAATGAAAAACTGTTTTTT.

This clone came up once. The V and J genes are TRBV13 and TRBJ2-1, with D perhaps matching TRBD2 (5 bases). V was shortened by 4 bases and J by 7 bases, with 8 bases between the two germline ends. The CDR3 extends over 12 amino acids. CDR1 and CDR2 from the germline V gene are PRHDT and FYEKMQ (reference sequence). CDR3 DNA sequence: TGTGCCAGCAGCTGGGAGCCAAATGAGCAGTTCTTC. Translating it yields CASSWEPNEQFF. The full variable domain, with the rest looked up from reference TRBV13 and TRBJ2-1, is AAGVIQSPRHLIKEKRETATLKCYPIPRHDTVYWYQQGPGQDPQFLISFYEKMQSDKGSIPDRFSAQQFSDYHSELNMSSLELGDSALYFCASSWEPNEQFFGPGTRLTVL.

This clone was counted between two and nine times. V usage is TRBV28 and J usage is TRBJ1-2, with D uncertain. Per germline, CDR1 MDHEN and CDR2 SYDVKM. CDR3 length equals 12 residues. The V end was cut by 6 bases, the J end by 3 bases, with 8 bases between. Here the CDR3 DNA reads TGTGCCAGCAGATCGTCCTACTATGGCTACACCTTC. It codes for CASRSSYYGYTF.